Presented here are 8 T cell receptor beta chains from one specimen sequenced in a study of blood T cell repertoires in COVID-19. This table comes from immunoSEQ multiplex PCR, and its TCRdb copy is limited to in-frame clones, with some not included. The table lists about 44,000 clones, approximately 79% of them singletons. Sequencing used peripheral blood. The receptors come from a human donor in a cohort sampled during active COVID-19.

This chain joins TRBV9 and TRBJ1-1; tentative D call: TRBD1 (5 bases). V lost 4 bases, J lost 5 bases, and 15 bases lay in between. Germline loops: CDR1 SGDLS, CDR2 YYNGEE. CDR3 length: 14 amino acids. The CDR3 nucleotides are TGTGCCAGCAGCCCCCCCCCGGGGGGAACTGAAGCTTTCTTT. Translation gives CASSPPPGGTEAFF. Looking up the rest from reference TRBV9 and TRBJ1-1 gives the full variable domain: DSGVTQTPKHLITATGQRVTLRCSPRSGDLSVYWYQQSLDQGLQFLIQYYNGEERAKGNILERFSAQQFPDLHSELNLSSLELGDSALYFCASSPPPGGTEAFFGQGTRLTVV.

The rearrangement links TRBV11-2 to TRBJ1-6; D perhaps matches TRBD1 (6 bases). CDR1 and CDR2 from the germline V gene are SGHAT and FQNNGV. Trimming pared 5 bases from V and 9 bases from J, leaving 17 bases between. This CDR3 has 15 amino acids. CDR3 residues: CASSLMDRVSSPLHF. CDR3 nucleotides: TGTGCCAGCAGCCTCATGGACAGAGTATCTTCACCCCTCCACTTT.

CDR3 in DNA: TGTGCCAGCAGTCCGCTTTCACAGGGGGGAGTCGGAGGCTACACCTTC. The encoded protein is CASSPLSQGGVGGYTF. This sequence joins TRBV27 and TRBJ1-2; TRBD1 aligns across 8 bases. This CDR3 is built from 16 residues. Looked up from germline, CDR1 is MNHEY and CDR2 is SMNVEV (reference sequence). J was trimmed by 8 bases and V by 5 bases; bases with no gene match: 16.

This clone appeared a few times. J is TRBJ1-4 and V is TRBV4-1, with D possibly being TRBD1 (6 bases). CDR1 is MGHRA, CDR2 YSYEKL, per germline. V was shortened by 0 bases and J by 11 bases, with 19 bases between the two germline ends. This CDR3 comprises 16 residues. The CDR3: CASSQEQGDPTEKLFF. The CDR3 DNA is TGCGCCAGCAGCCAAGAACAGGGAGACCCCACTGAGAAACTGTTTTTT.

This clone was seen just once. The chain couples TRBV28 to TRBJ1-5, with TRBD1 matching over 7 bases. The germline CDR1 and CDR2 sequences are MDHEN and SYDVKM. The CDR3 runs to 13 residues. Trimming at V came to 5 bases and at J to 6 bases, leaving 4 bases not matched to a gene. CDR3 region: CASSITGVQPQHF. As DNA, the CDR3 is TGTGCCAGCAGTATAACAGGGGTTCAGCCCCAGCATTTT.

The rearrangement uses TRBV9 and TRBJ2-3, with 7 bases identical to TRBD2. CDR3 length: 14 residues. The V gene's germline CDR1 is SGDLS and CDR2 YYNGEE. V shed 3 bases and J 4 bases; nucleotides not matched to a gene: 5. CDR3 region: CASSGLAVPDTQYF. The CDR3 nucleotides are TGTGCCAGCAGCGGGCTAGCGGTGCCAGATACGCAGTATTTT.

The CDR3 here is CASSIPSGTGVDEQYF. In DNA form, the CDR3 reads TGTGCCAGCAGTATACCTTCTGGGACAGGGGTCGACGAGCAGTACTTC. V and J are TRBV28 and TRBJ2-7, with 10 nucleotides matching TRBD1. The germline gives CDR1 MDHEN, CDR2 SYDVKM. V was clipped by 5 bases and J by 5 bases; unmatched bases: 12. This CDR3 spans 16 amino acids.

With respect to this clone: Sequence at one end of the junction differs from germline and may be a read error. The chain has TRBV3-1 (or the pseudogene TRBV3-2) and TRBJ2-2; the match to TRBD1 covers 9 bases. The CDR3 is 15 residues long. Germline V CDR1 and CDR2: LGHDT, YNNKEL (reference sequence). CDR3 DNA: TGTGCCAGCAACCAAGGGACAGGGCGAACCGGGGAGCTGTTTTTT. Amino acids: CASNQGTGRTGELFF.